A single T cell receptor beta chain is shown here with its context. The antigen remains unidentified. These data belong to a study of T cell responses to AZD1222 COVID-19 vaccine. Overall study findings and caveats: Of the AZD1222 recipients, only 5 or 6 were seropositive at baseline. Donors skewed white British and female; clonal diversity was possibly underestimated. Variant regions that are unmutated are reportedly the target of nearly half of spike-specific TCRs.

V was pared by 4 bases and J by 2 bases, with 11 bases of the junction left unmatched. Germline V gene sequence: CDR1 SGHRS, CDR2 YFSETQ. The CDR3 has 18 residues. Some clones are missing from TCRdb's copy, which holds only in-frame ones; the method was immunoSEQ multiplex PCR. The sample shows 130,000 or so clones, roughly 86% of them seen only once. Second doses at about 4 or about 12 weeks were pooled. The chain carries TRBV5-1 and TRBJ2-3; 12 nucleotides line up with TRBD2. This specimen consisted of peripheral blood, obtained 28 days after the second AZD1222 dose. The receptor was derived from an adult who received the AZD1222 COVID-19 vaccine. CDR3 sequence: CASSETSGGRWDTDTQYF. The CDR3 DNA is TGCGCCAGCAGCGAGACTAGCGGGGGAAGATGGGACACAGATACGCAGTATTTT.